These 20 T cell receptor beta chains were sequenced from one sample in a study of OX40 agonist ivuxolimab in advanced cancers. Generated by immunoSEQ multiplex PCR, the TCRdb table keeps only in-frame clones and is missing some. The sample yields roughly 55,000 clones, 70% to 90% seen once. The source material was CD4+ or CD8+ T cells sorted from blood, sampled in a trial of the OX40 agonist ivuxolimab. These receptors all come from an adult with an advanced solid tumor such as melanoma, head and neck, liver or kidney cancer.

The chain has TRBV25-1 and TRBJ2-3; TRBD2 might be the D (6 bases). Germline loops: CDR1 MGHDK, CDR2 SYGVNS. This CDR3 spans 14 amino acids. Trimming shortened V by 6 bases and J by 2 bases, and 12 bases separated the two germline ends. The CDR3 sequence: CASREWGDTDTQYF. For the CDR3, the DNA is TGTGCCAGCAGGGAGTGGGGGGACACAGATACGCAGTATTTT.

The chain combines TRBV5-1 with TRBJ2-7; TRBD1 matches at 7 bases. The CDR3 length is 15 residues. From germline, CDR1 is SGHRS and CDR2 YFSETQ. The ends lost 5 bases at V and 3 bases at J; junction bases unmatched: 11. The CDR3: CASRAGRDSIYEQYF. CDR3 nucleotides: TGCGCCAGCAGGGCCGGCCGGGACAGCATCTACGAGCAGTACTTC.

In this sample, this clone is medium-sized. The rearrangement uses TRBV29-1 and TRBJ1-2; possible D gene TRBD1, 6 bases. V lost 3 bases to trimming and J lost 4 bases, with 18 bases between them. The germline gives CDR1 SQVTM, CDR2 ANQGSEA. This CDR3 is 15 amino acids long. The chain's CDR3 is CSVDSGRGLSYGYTF. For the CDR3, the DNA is TGCAGCGTTGACTCCGGACGGGGGCTTTCCTATGGCTACACCTTC.

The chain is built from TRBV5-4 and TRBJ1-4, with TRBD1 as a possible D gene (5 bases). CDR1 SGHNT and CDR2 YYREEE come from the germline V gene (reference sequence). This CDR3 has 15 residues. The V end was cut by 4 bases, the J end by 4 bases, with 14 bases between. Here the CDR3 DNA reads TGTGCCAGCAGCCCGGGGGGAGGGGATAATGAAAAACTGTTTTTT. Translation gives CASSPGGGDNEKLFF.

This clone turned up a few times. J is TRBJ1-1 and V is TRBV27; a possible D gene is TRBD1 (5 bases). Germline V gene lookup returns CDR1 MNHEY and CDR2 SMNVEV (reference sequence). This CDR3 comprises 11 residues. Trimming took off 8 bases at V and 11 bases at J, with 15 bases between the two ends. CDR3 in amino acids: CASGQGWLAFF. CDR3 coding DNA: TGTGCCAGCGGGCAGGGATGGTTGGCTTTCTTT.

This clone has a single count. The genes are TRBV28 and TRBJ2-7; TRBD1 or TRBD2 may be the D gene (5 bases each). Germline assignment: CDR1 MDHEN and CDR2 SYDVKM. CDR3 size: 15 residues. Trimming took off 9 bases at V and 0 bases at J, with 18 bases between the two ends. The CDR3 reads CARYSGTGSSYEQYF. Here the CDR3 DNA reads TGTGCCAGATACTCCGGGACGGGAAGCTCCTACGAGCAGTACTTC.

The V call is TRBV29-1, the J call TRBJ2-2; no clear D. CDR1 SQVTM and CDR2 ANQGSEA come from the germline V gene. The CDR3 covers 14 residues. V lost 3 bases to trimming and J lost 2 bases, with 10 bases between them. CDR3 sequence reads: CSVESEINTGELFF. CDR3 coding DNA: TGCAGCGTTGAGTCCGAGATAAACACCGGGGAGCTGTTTTTT.

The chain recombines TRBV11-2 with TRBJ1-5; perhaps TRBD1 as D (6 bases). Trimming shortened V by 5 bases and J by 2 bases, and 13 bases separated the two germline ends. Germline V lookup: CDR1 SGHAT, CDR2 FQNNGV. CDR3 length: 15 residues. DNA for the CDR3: TGTGCCAGCAGCCCCGAGGGGGATGGCAATCAGCCCCAGCATTTT. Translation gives CASSPEGDGNQPQHF.

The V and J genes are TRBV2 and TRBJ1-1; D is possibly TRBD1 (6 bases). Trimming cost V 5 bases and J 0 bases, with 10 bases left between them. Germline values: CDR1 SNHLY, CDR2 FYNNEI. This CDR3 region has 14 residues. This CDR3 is CASSWDTLNTEAFF. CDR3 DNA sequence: TGTGCCAGCAGTTGGGACACCTTGAACACTGAAGCTTTCTTT. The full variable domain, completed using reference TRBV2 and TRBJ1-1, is EPEVTQTPSHQVTQMGQEVILRCVPISNHLYFYWYRQILGQKVEFLVSFYNNEISEKSEIFDDQFSVERPDGSNFTLKIRSTKLEDSAMYFCASSWDTLNTEAFFGQGTRLTVV.

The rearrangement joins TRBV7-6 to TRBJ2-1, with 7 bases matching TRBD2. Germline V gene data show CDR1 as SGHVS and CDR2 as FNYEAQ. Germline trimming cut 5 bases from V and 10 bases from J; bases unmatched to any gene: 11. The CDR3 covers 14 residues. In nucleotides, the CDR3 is TGTGCCAGCAGCCCTCCGTCGGGAGGTGAGGAGCAGTTCTTC. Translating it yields CASSPPSGGEEQFF.

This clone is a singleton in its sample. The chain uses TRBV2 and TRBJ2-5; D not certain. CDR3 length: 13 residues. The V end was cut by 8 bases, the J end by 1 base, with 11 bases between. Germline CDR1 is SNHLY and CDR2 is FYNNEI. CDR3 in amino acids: CASGTEAQETQYF. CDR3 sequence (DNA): TGTGCCAGCGGAACAGAGGCCCAAGAGACCCAGTACTTC.

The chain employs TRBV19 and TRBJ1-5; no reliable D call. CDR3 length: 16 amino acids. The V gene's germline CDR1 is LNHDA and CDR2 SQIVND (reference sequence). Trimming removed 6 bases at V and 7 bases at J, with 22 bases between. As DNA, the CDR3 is TGTGCCAGTAGGCCTGATGTGAAGGGAGGGAGGCAGCCCCAGCATTTT. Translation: CASRPDVKGGRQPQHF.

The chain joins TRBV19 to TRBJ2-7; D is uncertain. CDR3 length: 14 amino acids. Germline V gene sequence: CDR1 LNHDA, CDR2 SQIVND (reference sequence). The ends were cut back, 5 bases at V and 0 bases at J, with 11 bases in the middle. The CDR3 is CASSPQISSYEQYF. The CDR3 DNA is TGTGCCAGTAGTCCCCAAATCAGCTCCTACGAGCAGTACTTC. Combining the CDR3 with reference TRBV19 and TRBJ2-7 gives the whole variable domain DGGITQSPKYLFRKEGQNVTLSCEQNLNHDAMYWYRQDPGQGLRLIYYSQIVNDFQKGDIAEGYSVSREKKESFPLTVTSAQKNPTAFYLCASSPQISSYEQYFGPGTRLTVT.

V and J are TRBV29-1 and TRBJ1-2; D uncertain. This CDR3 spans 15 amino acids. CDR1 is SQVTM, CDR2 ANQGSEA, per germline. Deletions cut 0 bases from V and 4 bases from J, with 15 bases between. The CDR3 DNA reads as TGCAGCGTTGAAGACGAGGCCCTGATACCCTATGGCTACACCTTC. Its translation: CSVEDEALIPYGYTF.

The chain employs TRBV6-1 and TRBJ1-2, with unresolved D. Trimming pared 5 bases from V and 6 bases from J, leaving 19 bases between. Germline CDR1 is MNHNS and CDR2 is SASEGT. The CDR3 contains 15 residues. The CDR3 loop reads CASSLPWGGKNGYTF. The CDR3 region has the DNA TGTGCCAGCAGTCTACCTTGGGGAGGAAAAAATGGCTACACCTTC.

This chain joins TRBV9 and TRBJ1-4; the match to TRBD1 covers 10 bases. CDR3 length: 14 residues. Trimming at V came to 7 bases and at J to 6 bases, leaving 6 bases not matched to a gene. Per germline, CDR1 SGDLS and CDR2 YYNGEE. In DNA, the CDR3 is TGTGCCAGCGGTCGGACAGGGGGTCATGAAAAACTGTTTTTT. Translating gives CASGRTGGHEKLFF.

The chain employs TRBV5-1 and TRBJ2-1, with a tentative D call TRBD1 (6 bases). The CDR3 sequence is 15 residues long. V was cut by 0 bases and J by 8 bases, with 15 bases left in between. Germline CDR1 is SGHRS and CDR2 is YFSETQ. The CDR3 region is CASSLEWGPSYEQFF. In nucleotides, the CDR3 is TGCGCCAGCAGCTTGGAGTGGGGGCCATCCTATGAGCAGTTCTTC.

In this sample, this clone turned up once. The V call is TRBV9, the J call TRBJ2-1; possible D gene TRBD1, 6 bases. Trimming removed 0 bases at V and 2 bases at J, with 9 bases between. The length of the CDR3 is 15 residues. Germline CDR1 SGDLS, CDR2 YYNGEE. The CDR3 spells CASSVGGGTYNEQFF. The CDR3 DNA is TGTGCCAGCAGCGTAGGAGGGGGAACCTACAATGAGCAGTTCTTC.

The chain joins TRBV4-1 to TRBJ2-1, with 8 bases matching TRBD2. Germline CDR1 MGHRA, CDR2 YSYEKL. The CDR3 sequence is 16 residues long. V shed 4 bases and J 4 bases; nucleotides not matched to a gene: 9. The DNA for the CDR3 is TGCGCCAGCAGCCCGCTGGGTAGCGGGGAGTACAATGAGCAGTTCTTC. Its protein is CASSPLGSGEYNEQFF.

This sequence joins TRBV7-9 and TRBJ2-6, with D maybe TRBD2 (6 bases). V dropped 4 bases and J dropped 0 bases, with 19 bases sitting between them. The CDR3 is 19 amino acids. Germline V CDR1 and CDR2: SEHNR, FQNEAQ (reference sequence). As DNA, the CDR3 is TGTGCCAGCAGCTCCCGAGGGCGGGGTACTGGCTCTGGGGCCAACGTCCTGACTTTC. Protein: CASSSRGRGTGSGANVLTF.